This T cell receptor beta chain derives from a study of Ad26.COV2.S vaccination and SARS-CoV-2 variants. Trimming removed 1 base from V and 8 bases from J, with 11 bases in between. The germline V gene has CDR1 SGHTA and CDR2 FQGNSA. This CDR3 spans 13 amino acids. Profiling relied on immunoSEQ multiplex PCR, and the TCRdb table lists in-frame clones only, not all of them. The sample holds around 300,000 clones, 75% to 90% seen once. Treatment of the sample: around 19 received Ad26.COV2.S at low or high dose, single or two shots; about 5 received placebo; per-sample allocation not given. On day 63 after the first injection, vaccine and placebo recipients gave samples.

The V call is TRBV7-2, the J call TRBJ1-1; no definite D call. The starting material was peripheral blood, obtained in a trial of Ad26.COV2.S vaccine versus placebo. The clonotype comes from a person between 18 and 59 years old who received the Ad26.COV2.S COVID-19 vaccine or a placebo. As DNA, the CDR3 is TGTGCCAGCAGCTTAGTAAGCGCGATCGAAGCTTTCTTT. It translates to CASSLVSAIEAFF.